This is a list of T cell receptor beta chains from one sample in a study of shared clonotypes between healthy human individuals. The table came from immunoSEQ multiplex PCR; TCRdb's copy has only in-frame clones and leaves some out. The sample holds about 980,000 clones, 70% to 85% seen once. The sequenced sample consisted of memory CD4+ T cells sorted from blood. These receptors were taken from a man aged 18 to 30 in good health. Each CDR3 is given with its conserved first and last residue. Part of the rows lack a size; the others show once, few, many or a class for expanded clones.

V gene | clone size | CDR3 protein
TRBV27 | - | CASSFYDRHTQYF
TRBV5-4 | - | CASSLAGASYEQYF
TRBV7-9 | - | CASSLGNEQFF
TRBV11-2 | - | CASSLSGRAGETQYF
TRBV19 | - | CASSIESSGRAGTQYF
TRBV28 | - | CASTSLGYPYF
TRBV11-2 | - | CASSLASNTEAFF
TRBV6-1 | - | CASSEALWGANEKLFF
TRBV29-1 | - | CSAEVKNIQYF
TRBV6-5 | once | CASRDRKTGELFF
TRBV11-2 | - | CASSLVTTYEQYF
TRBV27 | few | CASSLSGLRTNTGELFF